The present T cell receptor beta chain was sequenced within a study of radiotherapy plus CTLA-4 blockade in lung cancer. CDR3 length: 14 residues. The J segment lost 3 bases and the V segment lost 6 bases, leaving 7 bases of the junction unmatched. Per the germline V gene, CDR1 is KGHSH and CDR2 is LQKENI. Assay: immunoSEQ multiplex PCR; the TCRdb copy retains only in-frame clones and omits some. The table has 55,000 to 65,000 clones, more than 70% seen once. The chain is built from TRBV18 and TRBJ2-7; 8 bases are a match to TRBD1. The receptor's source is a human donor with non-small cell lung cancer who had a complete response to radiotherapy plus ipilimumab. The sequenced sample was peripheral blood, obtained from a patient treated with radiotherapy plus ipilimumab. The CDR3 coding sequence is TGTGCCAGCTCTCCCTCGACAGGGGACTACGAGCAGTACTTC. It codes for CASSPSTGDYEQYF.